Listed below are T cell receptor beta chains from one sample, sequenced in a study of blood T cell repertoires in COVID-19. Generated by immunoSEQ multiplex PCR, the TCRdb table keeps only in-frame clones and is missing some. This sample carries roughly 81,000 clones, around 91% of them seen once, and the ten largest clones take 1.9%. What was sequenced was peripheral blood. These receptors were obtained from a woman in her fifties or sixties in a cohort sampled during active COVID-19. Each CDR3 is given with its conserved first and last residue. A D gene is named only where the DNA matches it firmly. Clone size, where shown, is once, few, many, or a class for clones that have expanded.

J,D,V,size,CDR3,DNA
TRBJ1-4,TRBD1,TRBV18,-,CASSPLGQGATNEKLFF,TGTGCCAGCTCACCCCTGGGACAGGGCGCAACTAATGAAAAACTGTTTTTT
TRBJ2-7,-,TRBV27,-,CASSLRRDSYEQYF,TGTGCCAGCAGTTTACGTCGGGACTCCTACGAGCAGTACTTC
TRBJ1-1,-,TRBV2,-,CVSSRKNTEAFF,TGTGTTTCGTCGAGGAAGAACACTGAAGCTTTCTTT
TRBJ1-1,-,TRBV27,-,CASSPGGTRGAFF,TGTGCCAGCAGCCCAGGCGGTACACGGGGGGCTTTCTTT
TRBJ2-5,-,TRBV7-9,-,CASSMGSGGGETQYF,TGTGCCAGCAGCATGGGCTCCGGAGGAGGAGAGACCCAGTACTTC
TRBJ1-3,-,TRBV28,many,CASTPGQIGNTIYF,TGTGCCAGCACCCCCGGACAGATCGGAAACACCATATATTTT
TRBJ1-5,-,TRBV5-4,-,CASSFSVRAGTANQPQHF,TGTGCCAGCAGCTTTTCGGTTCGCGCGGGGACGGCCAATCAGCCCCAGCATTTT
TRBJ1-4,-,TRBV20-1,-,CSASRGVAKLFF,TGCAGTGCTAGTCGGGGAGTGGCCAAACTGTTTTTT
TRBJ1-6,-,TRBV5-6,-,CASSLRAQSSYNSPLHF,TGTGCCAGCAGCCTGCGGGCCCAAAGTTCCTATAATTCACCCCTCCACTTT
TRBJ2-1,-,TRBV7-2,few,CASSFGLQSYNEQFF,TGTGCCAGCAGCTTCGGACTGCAGTCCTACAATGAGCAGTTCTTC
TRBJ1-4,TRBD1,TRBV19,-,CASSQQGLNEKLFF,TGTGCCAGTAGCCAACAGGGGTTGAATGAAAAACTGTTTTTT
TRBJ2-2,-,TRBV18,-,CASSPMSVPGTGELFF,TGTGCCAGCTCACCAATGTCGGTCCCGGGTACCGGGGAGCTGTTTTTT
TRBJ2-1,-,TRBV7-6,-,CASSLGGGQRGFEQFF,TGTGCCAGCAGCTTAGGTGGCGGACAAAGAGGATTTGAGCAGTTCTTC
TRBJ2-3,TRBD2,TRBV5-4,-,CASSRLAGSTDTQYF,TGTGCCAGCAGCCGACTAGCGGGGAGCACAGATACGCAGTATTTT
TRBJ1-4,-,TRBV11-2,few,CASSLVGSGNEKLFF,TGTGCCAGCAGCTTAGTGGGCAGCGGTAATGAAAAACTGTTTTTT
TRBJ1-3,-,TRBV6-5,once,CASRPAVKEESIYF,TGTGCCAGCAGGCCTGCAGTAAAAGAGGAATCCATATATTTT
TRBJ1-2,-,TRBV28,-,CASRQPTRGYTF,TGTGCCAGCAGACAACCCACCAGGGGCTACACCTTC
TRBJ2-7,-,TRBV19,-,CASSIGRNEQYF,TGTGCCAGTAGTATAGGGAGGAACGAGCAGTACTTC
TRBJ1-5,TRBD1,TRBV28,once,CASTTVQGYSNQPQHF,TGTGCCAGCACTACGGTACAGGGGTATAGCAATCAGCCCCAGCATTTT
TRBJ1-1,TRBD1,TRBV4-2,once,CASSQPGQGAGNTEAFF,TGTGCCAGCAGCCAACCGGGACAGGGGGCCGGGAACACTGAAGCTTTCTTT
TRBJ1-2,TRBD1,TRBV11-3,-,CASSLSGTGGIYGYTF,TGTGCCAGCAGCTTATCGGGGACAGGGGGCATCTATGGCTACACCTTC
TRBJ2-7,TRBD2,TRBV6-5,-,CASRPSGIYEQYF,TGTGCCAGCAGGCCTAGCGGGATCTACGAGCAGTACTTC
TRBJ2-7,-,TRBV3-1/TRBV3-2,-,CASSQGLEGVEQYF,TGTGCCAGCAGCCAAGGGCTGGAGGGAGTCGAGCAGTACTTC
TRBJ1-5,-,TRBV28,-,CASSPPGRQPQHF,TGTGCCAGCAGTCCCCCAGGGCGGCAGCCCCAGCATTTT
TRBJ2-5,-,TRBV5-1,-,CASSLILPSGARYQETQYF,TGCGCCAGCAGCCTGATTTTACCGAGCGGAGCCAGGTACCAAGAGACCCAGTACTTC
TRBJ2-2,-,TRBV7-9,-,CASSFRGFGELFF,TGTGCCAGCAGCTTTAGGGGGTTCGGGGAGCTGTTTTTT
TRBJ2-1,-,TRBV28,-,CASSFPSGQSYVYNEQFF,TGTGCCAGCAGTTTCCCCTCCGGACAGTCTTACGTCTACAATGAGCAGTTCTTC
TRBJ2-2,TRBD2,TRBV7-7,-,CASSPSGRGTGELFF,TGTGCTAGCAGCCCTAGCGGGAGGGGCACCGGGGAGCTGTTTTTT
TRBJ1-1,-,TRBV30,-,CAWSVRGTEAFF,TGTGCCTGGAGTGTTAGGGGTACTGAAGCTTTCTTT
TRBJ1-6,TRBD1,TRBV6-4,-,CASSSGTGYSPLHF,TGTGCCAGCAGCTCCGGGACAGGTTATTCACCCCTCCACTTT
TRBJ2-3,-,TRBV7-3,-,CASSRRTGTDTQYF,TGTGCCAGCAGCCGCCGGACAGGCACAGATACGCAGTATTTT
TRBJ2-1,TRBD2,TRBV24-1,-,CATMGSLAGDFNEQFF,TGTGCCACCATGGGGTCACTAGCGGGGGATTTCAATGAGCAGTTCTTC
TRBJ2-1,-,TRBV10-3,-,CAISGLGNEQFF,TGTGCCATCAGTGGACTAGGTAATGAGCAGTTCTTC
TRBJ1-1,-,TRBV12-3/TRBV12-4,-,CASSLLGGTEAFF,TGTGCCAGCAGTTTATTGGGGGGCACTGAAGCTTTCTTT
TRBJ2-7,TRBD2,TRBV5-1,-,CASSPGLAGAPSYEQYF,TGCGCCAGCAGCCCGGGACTAGCGGGAGCGCCGTCCTACGAGCAGTACTTC
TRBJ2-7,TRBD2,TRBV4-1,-,CASSQELAGRNYEQYF,TGCGCCAGCAGCCAGGAACTAGCGGGGCGTAACTACGAGCAGTACTTC
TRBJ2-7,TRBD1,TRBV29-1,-,CSVVGSDRGTYEQYF,TGCAGCGTTGTGGGTTCGGACAGGGGAACCTACGAGCAGTACTTC
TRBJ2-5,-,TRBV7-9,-,CASSSGGPETQYF,TGTGCCAGCAGTTCGGGGGGCCCGGAGACCCAGTACTTC
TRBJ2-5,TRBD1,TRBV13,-,CASSDGDSQQETQYF,TGTGCCAGCAGCGACGGGGACAGCCAACAAGAGACCCAGTACTTC